The clone carrying this TCR beta chain occurred once. The method was immunoSEQ multiplex PCR; TCRdb's version includes in-frame clones alone and lacks a portion of them. The sample contains roughly 200,000 clones, 88% of which appear only once. This sample stems from a study of blood T cell repertoires in COVID-19. Study details: Acute and convalescent COVID-19 samples came from the United States, Italy and Spain.

The material sequenced was peripheral blood. The TCR sequence derives from a man aged 65-85 years with acute or convalescent COVID-19.

The CDR3 DNA follows: TGTGCCAGCAGCCGGGGACTAGCGGGCAATGAGCAGTTCTTC. This encodes CASSRGLAGNEQFF. The chain couples TRBV7-2 to TRBJ2-1; 12 bases line up with TRBD2. Trimming took 5 bases from V and 6 from J; bases not matched to a gene: 2. The CDR3 contains 14 residues. Per germline, CDR1 SGHTA and CDR2 FQGNSA.